This T cell receptor beta chain originates from a study of radiotherapy plus CTLA-4 blockade in lung cancer. Study results and caveats: Together with interferon-beta, which increased in serum after radiation, early dynamic changes in blood T cell clones were reportedly the best predictors of response. Expansion in blood of tumor-derived TCR clones was seen after radiotherapy plus ipilimumab.

There are 17 residues in the CDR3. The J segment lost 6 bases and the V segment lost 3 bases, leaving 10 bases of the junction unmatched. The germline V gene has CDR1 SGDLS and CDR2 YYNGEE. This table comes from immunoSEQ multiplex PCR, and its TCRdb copy is limited to in-frame clones, with some not included. The repertoire holds roughly 93,000 clones, roughly 80% seen once, with about 3.5% in the top ten. Focal radiation plus CTLA-4 blockade with ipilimumab was administered to patients who had chemo-refractory metastatic non-small-cell lung cancer. A word on this clone: The antigen is not known.

This TCR derives from a human donor with non-small cell lung cancer who had a partial response to radiotherapy plus ipilimumab. The V and J genes are TRBV9 and TRBJ2-2, with 11 bases fitting TRBD2. The sequenced sample was peripheral blood, obtained from a patient treated with radiotherapy plus ipilimumab. The CDR3 reads CASSAAGTSGHPGELFF. CDR3 DNA: TGTGCCAGCAGCGCCGCCGGGACTAGCGGTCACCCCGGGGAGCTGTTTTTT.